The text below deals with one TCR beta chain. The source of the sample is a study of T-cell memory formation after mild COVID-19. Deletions cut 8 bases from V and 3 bases from J, with 8 bases between. The CDR3 covers 13 residues. Germline-derived CDR1 and CDR2 are MNHEY and SVGAGI. TCRdb redid the calling of the 5' RACE reads with MiXCR, one entry per CDR3 protein. Here the sample spans under 300,000 distinct CDR3 sequences, roughly 18% being singletons. Sequencing was performed on PBMCs or a T cell subset sorted from them (not recorded which). The J gene is TRBJ2-6, the V gene TRBV6-5, with D perhaps matching TRBD1 or TRBD2 (6 bases each). The origin of this receptor is a man aged 18 to 35 who had mild COVID-19 (a few samples of this study predate the infection). Cell type and time point are not known. Here the CDR3 reads CASGGRGANVLTF. Written as DNA, the CDR3 is TGTGCCAGCGGGGGGCGTGGGGCCAACGTCCTGACTTTC.